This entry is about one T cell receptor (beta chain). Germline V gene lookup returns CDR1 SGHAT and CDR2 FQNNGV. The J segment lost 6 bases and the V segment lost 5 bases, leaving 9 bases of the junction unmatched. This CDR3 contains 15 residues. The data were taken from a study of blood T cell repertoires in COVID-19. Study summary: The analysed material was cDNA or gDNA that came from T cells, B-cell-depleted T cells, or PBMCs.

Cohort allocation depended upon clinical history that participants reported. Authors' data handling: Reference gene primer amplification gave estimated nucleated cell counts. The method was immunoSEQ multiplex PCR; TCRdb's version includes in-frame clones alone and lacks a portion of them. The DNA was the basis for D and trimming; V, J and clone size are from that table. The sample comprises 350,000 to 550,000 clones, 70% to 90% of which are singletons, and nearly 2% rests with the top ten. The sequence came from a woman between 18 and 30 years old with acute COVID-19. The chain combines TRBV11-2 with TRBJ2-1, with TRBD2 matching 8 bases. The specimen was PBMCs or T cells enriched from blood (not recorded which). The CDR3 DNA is TGTGCCAGCAGCCTCGGACTAGCAGGCTTCAATGAGCAGTTCTTC. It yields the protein CASSLGLAGFNEQFF.